The 8 T cell receptor beta chains below all came from one sample that was sequenced in a study of shared T cell receptors in the human thymus. Only in-frame clones appear in the TCRdb table, and some are missing; sequencing was by immunoSEQ multiplex PCR. The data contain 630,000 or so clones, more than 70% of them singletons. These data were also reused for a study on human thymus T cells.

Sequencing used thymocytes. The receptors here all came from a boy under three years old with a congenital heart defect.

The rearrangement joins TRBV4-3 to TRBJ2-5; 12 bases match TRBD2. Per germline, CDR1 LGHNA and CDR2 YSLEER. The length of the CDR3 is 18 residues. V was pared by 0 bases and J by 5 bases, with 10 bases of the junction left unmatched. The CDR3 sequence is CASSQERRTSGVLETQYF. CDR3 DNA sequence: TGCGCCAGCAGCCAAGAGAGAAGGACTAGCGGGGTTTTGGAGACCCAGTACTTC.

The chain uses TRBV18 and TRBJ1-1; no clear D. CDR1 KGHSH and CDR2 LQKENI come from the germline V gene. The V and J ends lost 4 bases and 0 bases respectively, with 18 bases between them. The CDR3 totals 17 residues. CDR3 DNA sequence: TGTGCCAGCTCACTTAGGCTACCAGGACTCATGAACACTGAAGCTTTCTTT. Encoded protein: CASSLRLPGLMNTEAFF.

A single count supports this clone. The chain joins TRBV7-9 to TRBJ2-5; D is possibly TRBD1 (6 bases). Germline V CDR1 and CDR2: SEHNR, FQNEAQ (reference sequence). Trimming left V 2 bases short and J 5 bases short, with 12 bases between. The CDR3 is made up of 14 amino acids. In DNA form, the CDR3 reads TGTGCCAGCAGCTTAAGGACAGATTACGAGACCCAGTACTTC. Amino acids: CASSLRTDYETQYF.

J is TRBJ2-7 and V is TRBV4-3, with D possibly matching TRBD1 (6 bases). V was shortened by 6 bases and J by 2 bases, with 26 bases between the two germline ends. Germline assignment: CDR1 LGHNA and CDR2 YSLEER. The CDR3 covers 18 residues. This CDR3 is CASSSSVGDRTVTYEQYF. CDR3 nucleotide sequence: TGCGCCAGCAGTTCTTCAGTTGGGGATCGGACAGTCACCTACGAGCAGTACTTC.

The table lists this clone with a few counts. This chain connects TRBV30 to TRBJ2-1, with 7 bases aligning to TRBD2. The J segment lost 7 bases and the V segment lost 0 bases, leaving 9 bases of the junction unmatched. The germline V gene encodes CDR1 GTSNPN and CDR2 SVGIG (reference sequence). The CDR3 is made up of 15 amino acids. CDR3 nucleotide sequence: TGTGCCTGGAGTGTACACGGCGGGAGCCGAAATGAGCAGTTCTTC. Translation gives CAWSVHGGSRNEQFF.

This clone was detected a few times. The genes are TRBV10-3 and TRBJ2-7; D is perhaps TRBD1 (5 bases). CDR3 length: 15 amino acids. Per the germline V gene, CDR1 is ENHRY and CDR2 is SYGVKD. Trimming shortened V by 2 bases and J by 2 bases, and 13 bases separated the two germline ends. Here the CDR3 reads CAISEGASLPYEQYF. Written as DNA, the CDR3 is TGTGCCATCAGTGAGGGGGCCTCCTTACCCTACGAGCAGTACTTC.

This chain connects TRBV19 to TRBJ1-3, with TRBD1 matching over 12 bases. This CDR3 is built from 19 residues. V was clipped by 7 bases and J by 3 bases; unmatched bases: 16. CDR1 LNHDA and CDR2 SQIVND come from the germline V gene (reference sequence). The CDR3: CASTITGTGGGRRGNTIYF. The CDR3 nucleotides are TGTGCCAGTACCATCACCGGGACAGGGGGCGGCCGACGTGGAAACACCATATATTTT.

The CDR3 bases are TGCGCCAGCAGCCAAGGAGTAACTGGCCTAGCGCTCCACTTT. It codes for CASSQGVTGLALHF. The chain is built from TRBV4-3 and TRBJ1-6; D is undetermined. V dropped 1 base and J dropped 16 bases, with 17 bases sitting between them. Germline loops: CDR1 LGHNA, CDR2 YSLEER. CDR3 length: 14 amino acids.